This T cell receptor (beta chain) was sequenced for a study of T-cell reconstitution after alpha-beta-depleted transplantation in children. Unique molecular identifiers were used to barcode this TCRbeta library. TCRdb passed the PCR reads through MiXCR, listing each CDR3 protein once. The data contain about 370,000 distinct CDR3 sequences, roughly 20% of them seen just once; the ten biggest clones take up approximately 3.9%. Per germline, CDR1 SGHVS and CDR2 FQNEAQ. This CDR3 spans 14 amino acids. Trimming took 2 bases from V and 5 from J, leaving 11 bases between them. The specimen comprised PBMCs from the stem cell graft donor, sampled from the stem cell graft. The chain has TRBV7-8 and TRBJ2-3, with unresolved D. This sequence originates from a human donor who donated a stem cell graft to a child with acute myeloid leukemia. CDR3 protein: CASSLSIRGDTQYF. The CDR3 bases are TGTGCCAGCAGCTTATCAATTAGAGGAGATACGCAGTATTTT.